This TCR beta chain was sequenced for a study of beta chain features in type 1 diabetes. The germline gives CDR1 SNHLY, CDR2 FYNNEI. This CDR3 is 14 amino acids long. Trimming cost V 9 bases and J 7 bases, with 20 bases left between them. Study-wide results and limits: Significant though moderate, a shortening of TCRB CDR3s appeared in all four CD4+ subsets of Type 1 diabetes patients. Diminished insertions and augmented deletions at VDJ junctions characterized type 1 diabetes patients.

Investigators reverse transcribed all isolated RNA, so they sequenced expressed TCRB transcripts. The method was immunoSEQ multiplex PCR; TCRdb's version includes in-frame clones alone and lacks a portion of them. The data hold around 430,000 clones, with approximately 31% observed a single time. A note on this clone: Antigen: not known.

This receptor was identified in a young man in good health. The sample consisted of naive CD4+ T cells from blood. The gene calls are TRBV2 and TRBJ2-3; TRBD1 might be the D (5 bases). This chain's CDR3 is CASMDQGPVNTQYF. The CDR3 DNA sequence: TGTGCCAGTATGGACCAGGGCCCTGTGAATACGCAGTATTTT.